Listed below are T cell receptor beta chains from one sample, sequenced in a study of T cell repertoires in breast cancer. TCRdb re-called the emulsion pairing reads through MiXCR, storing one row per CDR3 protein. The table includes around 43,000 distinct CDR3 sequences, 45% detected once. The sample taken for sequencing was CD8+ T cells. The receptor set was obtained from a pool of human donors with breast cancer or a healthy control (not recorded which). Both conserved end residues are part of each CDR3. Each record gives: J gene, D gene, clone size, V gene, CDR3 DNA, CDR3 protein. D genes are given only for firm matches. Clone size, where shown, is once, few, many, or a class for clones that have expanded.

J gene: TRBJ2-1
D gene: -
clone size: -
V gene: TRBV6-6
CDR3 DNA: TGTGCCAGCAGTTACGCAAACAATGAGCAGTTCTTC
CDR3 protein: CASSYANNEQFF

J gene: TRBJ1-5
D gene: -
clone size: few
V gene: TRBV20-1
CDR3 DNA: TGCAGTGCTAGGGAAGGCGGAGGCAATCAGCCCCAGCATTTT
CDR3 protein: CSAREGGGNQPQHF

J gene: TRBJ2-1
D gene: -
clone size: -
V gene: TRBV18
CDR3 DNA: TGTGCCAGCTCCGCCCGGGGGGCGACCTCCTACAATGAGCAGTTCTTC
CDR3 protein: CASSARGATSYNEQFF

J gene: TRBJ2-3
D gene: TRBD1
clone size: -
V gene: TRBV19
CDR3 DNA: TGTGCCAGTAGTTCGGGACAGGTAACCACAGATACGCAGTATTTT
CDR3 protein: CASSSGQVTTDTQYF

J gene: TRBJ2-7
D gene: TRBD1
clone size: few
V gene: TRBV5-1
CDR3 DNA: TGCGCCAGCACCCTAACCGGGACAGGGGCCTACGAGCAGTACTTC
CDR3 protein: CASTLTGTGAYEQYF

J gene: TRBJ1-5
D gene: -
clone size: -
V gene: TRBV2
CDR3 DNA: TGTGCCAGCAGTGAAGCGTCACAGCCCCAGCATTTT
CDR3 protein: CASSEASQPQHF

J gene: TRBJ1-1
D gene: -
clone size: -
V gene: TRBV18
CDR3 DNA: TGTGCCAGCTCACCATCTAAGAACACTGAAGCTTTCTTT
CDR3 protein: CASSPSKNTEAFF

J gene: TRBJ2-7
D gene: -
clone size: -
V gene: TRBV6-1
CDR3 DNA: TGTGCCAGCAGCCCGGGACAATCCTACGAGCAGTACTTC
CDR3 protein: CASSPGQSYEQYF

J gene: TRBJ1-5
D gene: TRBD1
clone size: -
V gene: TRBV28
CDR3 DNA: TGTGCCAGCAGTTTTCACCGACAGGGACGGAGCAATCAGCCCCAGCATTTT
CDR3 protein: CASSFHRQGRSNQPQHF

J gene: TRBJ2-3
D gene: -
clone size: many
V gene: TRBV27
CDR3 DNA: TGTGCCAGCACCAGACAGAAAGATACGCAGTATTTT
CDR3 protein: CASTRQKDTQYF

J gene: TRBJ2-1
D gene: -
clone size: many
V gene: TRBV7-8
CDR3 DNA: TGTGCCAGCAGCTTAGTGGTCGACAATGAGCAGTTCTTC
CDR3 protein: CASSLVVDNEQFF

J gene: TRBJ2-7
D gene: -
clone size: many
V gene: TRBV7-2
CDR3 DNA: TGTGCCAGCAGCTTAGGAGGGAGTCTCCGGCGGGAGCAGTACTTC
CDR3 protein: CASSLGGSLRREQYF

J gene: TRBJ1-6
D gene: TRBD1
clone size: few
V gene: TRBV6-5
CDR3 DNA: TGTGCCAGCAGTTTCTCGACAGGGGGAAATTCACCCCTCCACTTT
CDR3 protein: CASSFSTGGNSPLHF

J gene: TRBJ2-6
D gene: TRBD1
clone size: -
V gene: TRBV11-1
CDR3 DNA: TGTGCCAGCAGCTTAGCCCTCATCAGGGGGACTGGGGCCAACGTCCTGACTTTC
CDR3 protein: CASSLALIRGTGANVLTF

J gene: TRBJ1-1
D gene: -
clone size: -
V gene: TRBV11-2
CDR3 DNA: TGTGCCAGCAGCTTAGAAAGGGCGGGGAGCACTGAAGCTTTCTTT
CDR3 protein: CASSLERAGSTEAFF

J gene: TRBJ1-2
D gene: -
clone size: -
V gene: TRBV14
CDR3 DNA: TGTGCCAGCAGCCCGGGCGCTGAAGGCTACACCTTC
CDR3 protein: CASSPGAEGYTF

J gene: TRBJ1-5
D gene: -
clone size: -
V gene: TRBV19
CDR3 DNA: TGTGCCAGTAGTCTAGGACAGAGGAGGCAGCCCCAGCATTTT
CDR3 protein: CASSLGQRRQPQHF

J gene: TRBJ2-5
D gene: TRBD2
clone size: -
V gene: TRBV3-1
CDR3 DNA: TGTGCTACTAGAGCGGGGGGGTACCAAGAGACCCAGTACTTC
CDR3 protein: CATRAGGYQETQYF

J gene: TRBJ1-2
D gene: -
clone size: few
V gene: TRBV20-1
CDR3 DNA: TGCAGTGCTAGAGATCAAGTGAACTCCTATGGCTACACCTTC
CDR3 protein: CSARDQVNSYGYTF

J gene: TRBJ2-7
D gene: TRBD1
clone size: once
V gene: TRBV2
CDR3 DNA: TGTGCCAGCATTCAATCGACAGGGCGCTACGAGCAGTACTTC
CDR3 protein: CASIQSTGRYEQYF

J gene: TRBJ1-5
D gene: -
clone size: -
V gene: TRBV6-2/TRBV6-3
CDR3 DNA: TGTGCCAGCAGCTCCGCGGGCAATCAGCCCCAGCATTTT
CDR3 protein: CASSSAGNQPQHF

J gene: TRBJ1-1
D gene: -
clone size: many
V gene: TRBV18
CDR3 DNA: TGTGCCAGCTCTCTTGGGGGAGCCACTGAAGCTTTCTTT
CDR3 protein: CASSLGGATEAFF

J gene: TRBJ2-1
D gene: -
clone size: -
V gene: TRBV6-6
CDR3 DNA: TGTGCCAGCAGTTCCCGAGGGAATGAGCAGCTCTTC
CDR3 protein: CASSSRGNEQLF

J gene: TRBJ2-5
D gene: TRBD2
clone size: -
V gene: TRBV9
CDR3 DNA: TGTGCCAGCAGGTCACTAGCGGGGCCCCAAGGGACCCAGTACTTC
CDR3 protein: CASRSLAGPQGTQYF

J gene: TRBJ1-1
D gene: TRBD1
clone size: many
V gene: TRBV28
CDR3 DNA: TGTGCCAGCACCCGGACAGGGGACGTAACTGAAGCTTTCTTT
CDR3 protein: CASTRTGDVTEAFF

J gene: TRBJ2-3
D gene: -
clone size: few
V gene: TRBV11-1
CDR3 DNA: TGTGCCAGCAGCTTGGATTATCAAGCGGATACGCAGTATTTT
CDR3 protein: CASSLDYQADTQYF

J gene: TRBJ2-5
D gene: -
clone size: -
V gene: TRBV7-8
CDR3 DNA: TGTGCCAGCAGCTTAACGCCCCAAGAGACCCAGTACTTC
CDR3 protein: CASSLTPQETQYF

J gene: TRBJ2-3
D gene: -
clone size: -
V gene: TRBV7-9
CDR3 DNA: TGTGCCAGCAGCTTTGTCCTTTGGGGAACTAGCACAGATACGCAGTATTTT
CDR3 protein: CASSFVLWGTSTDTQYF

J gene: TRBJ1-2
D gene: TRBD1
clone size: -
V gene: TRBV2
CDR3 DNA: TGTGCCAGCAGGAGGGACAGCCGACACTATGGCTACACCTTC
CDR3 protein: CASRRDSRHYGYTF

J gene: TRBJ2-3
D gene: -
clone size: -
V gene: TRBV14
CDR3 DNA: TGTGCCAGCAGCCAAGCCATCCTAAGTACAGATACGCAGTATTTT
CDR3 protein: CASSQAILSTDTQYF

J gene: TRBJ1-6
D gene: -
clone size: few
V gene: TRBV3-1
CDR3 DNA: TGTGCCAGCAGCCAAGGACAGCGGTTGTCACCCCTCCACTTT
CDR3 protein: CASSQGQRLSPLHF

J gene: TRBJ2-4
D gene: -
clone size: few
V gene: TRBV5-1
CDR3 DNA: TGCGCCAGCAGCTTGGAAGGGTCGACCTCTAAAAACATTCAGTACTTC
CDR3 protein: CASSLEGSTSKNIQYF

J gene: TRBJ2-1
D gene: -
clone size: medium-sized
V gene: TRBV2
CDR3 DNA: TGTGCCAGCAGTCTTACACAGGTTGGCTACAATGAGCAGTTCTTC
CDR3 protein: CASSLTQVGYNEQFF

J gene: TRBJ2-1
D gene: TRBD2
clone size: -
V gene: TRBV24-1
CDR3 DNA: TGTGCCACCAGTGACCCAAGCGGGGGCTCCTACAATGAGCAGTTCTTC
CDR3 protein: CATSDPSGGSYNEQFF

J gene: TRBJ2-1
D gene: TRBD2
clone size: -
V gene: TRBV20-1
CDR3 DNA: TGCAGTGTTAGACGAACCGTGGGGCTAGCGGGAGGGCCCTCGTCGTCCAATGAGCAGTTCTTC
CDR3 protein: CSVRRTVGLAGGPSSSNEQFF

J gene: TRBJ2-7
D gene: -
clone size: -
V gene: TRBV28
CDR3 DNA: TGTGCCAGCAGTTTACCCAGGGAGCCCTACGAGCAGTACTTC
CDR3 protein: CASSLPREPYEQYF

J gene: TRBJ1-5
D gene: -
clone size: -
V gene: TRBV19
CDR3 DNA: TGTGCCAGTAGTATGGCAGAGTATCAGCCCCAGCATTTT
CDR3 protein: CASSMAEYQPQHF

J gene: TRBJ2-3
D gene: -
clone size: -
V gene: TRBV12-5
CDR3 DNA: TGTGCTAGTGCCCCGCGTTTGGGGTCAGATACGCAGTATTTT
CDR3 protein: CASAPRLGSDTQYF

J gene: TRBJ2-4
D gene: TRBD1
clone size: few
V gene: TRBV25-1
CDR3 DNA: TGTGCCAGCAGTAACCTGGGACAGCTAGCCAAAAACATTCAGTACTTC
CDR3 protein: CASSNLGQLAKNIQYF

J gene: TRBJ2-6
D gene: -
clone size: -
V gene: TRBV7-2
CDR3 DNA: TGTGCCAGCAGCTTAGTCGGGGGTACCGGCTCTGGGGCCAACGTCCTGACTTTC
CDR3 protein: CASSLVGGTGSGANVLTF

J gene: TRBJ1-2
D gene: TRBD1
clone size: -
V gene: TRBV10-3
CDR3 DNA: TGTGCCATCAGTGGACAGGGTACGAATGGCTACACCTTC
CDR3 protein: CAISGQGTNGYTF

J gene: TRBJ1-4
D gene: -
clone size: -
V gene: TRBV18
CDR3 DNA: TGTGCCAGCTCACCATTTATGGGGTTGACTAATGAAAAACTGTTTTTT
CDR3 protein: CASSPFMGLTNEKLFF

J gene: TRBJ1-3
D gene: -
clone size: many
V gene: TRBV7-3
CDR3 DNA: TGTGCCAGCAGCCGTTTGGCTTATGGCGACACCATATATTTT
CDR3 protein: CASSRLAYGDTIYF

J gene: TRBJ1-5
D gene: -
clone size: -
V gene: TRBV19
CDR3 DNA: TGTGCCAGTCAGTCTGACGGTTATAGCAATCAGCCCCAGCATTTT
CDR3 protein: CASQSDGYSNQPQHF

J gene: TRBJ2-1
D gene: -
clone size: -
V gene: TRBV6-9
CDR3 DNA: TGTGCCAGCAGTTCGCCTGACTTTATTGAGCAGTTCTTC
CDR3 protein: CASSSPDFIEQFF

J gene: TRBJ2-1
D gene: TRBD2
clone size: -
V gene: TRBV5-1
CDR3 DNA: TGCGCCAGCAGCCCCACGACTAGCGGGGGATACAATGAGCAGTTCTTC
CDR3 protein: CASSPTTSGGYNEQFF

J gene: TRBJ2-3
D gene: TRBD1
clone size: -
V gene: TRBV19
CDR3 DNA: TGTGCCAGTAGCAGACAGGGGCCGCCGCCGGATACGCAGTATTTT
CDR3 protein: CASSRQGPPPDTQYF

J gene: TRBJ2-7
D gene: -
clone size: few
V gene: TRBV7-8
CDR3 DNA: TGTGCCAGCAGCGTTAGGCAGGGACCGTCCTACGAGCAGTACTTC
CDR3 protein: CASSVRQGPSYEQYF

J gene: TRBJ1-1
D gene: -
clone size: -
V gene: TRBV4-2
CDR3 DNA: TGTGCCAACAGCCAAGATAGTACCGGCTACACTGAAGCTTTCTTT
CDR3 protein: CANSQDSTGYTEAFF

J gene: TRBJ2-7
D gene: -
clone size: few
V gene: TRBV27
CDR3 DNA: TGTGCCAGCAGTTGGGGAGGGGGGGTGAAGGGCAGGGCCTACGAGCAGTACTTC
CDR3 protein: CASSWGGGVKGRAYEQYF

J gene: TRBJ1-5
D gene: -
clone size: medium-sized
V gene: TRBV27
CDR3 DNA: TGTGCCAGCAGTTTATCCGCCCATGAATATATTCAGCCCCAGCATTTT
CDR3 protein: CASSLSAHEYIQPQHF

J gene: TRBJ2-6
D gene: TRBD1
clone size: -
V gene: TRBV13
CDR3 DNA: TGTGCCAGCGGAAACCAGGGGGCCGGGGCCAACGTCCTGACTTTC
CDR3 protein: CASGNQGAGANVLTF

J gene: TRBJ2-1
D gene: -
clone size: -
V gene: TRBV20-1
CDR3 DNA: TGCAGTGCTACCGGACTCCCCGGCAGCAATGAGCAGTTCTTC
CDR3 protein: CSATGLPGSNEQFF